The 8 T cell receptor beta chains given below trace back to one sample, sequenced in a study of identical twins. From the 5' RACE reads, TCRdb called clonotypes with MiXCR, one entry per CDR3 protein. The data contain some 630,000 distinct CDR3 sequences, just over 7% of them singletons. This same sample was also part of a study on yellow fever vaccine responses in identical twins.

The sample consisted of PBMCs. These receptors were collected from a woman under 30 in good health.

The J gene is TRBJ2-7, the V gene TRBV20-1; 9 nucleotides line up with TRBD1. CDR3 length equals 17 residues. The junction had 10 bases not matched to a gene; V was cut back by 1 base and J by 0 bases. Germline V gene lookup returns CDR1 DFQATT and CDR2 SNEGSKA (reference sequence). DNA of the CDR3: TGCAGTGCTAGAGTTTTAACCGGGACAGGGATCTCCTACGAGCAGTACGTC. This codes for CSARVLTGTGISYEQYV.

In its sample, this clonotype was seen many times. The chain is built from TRBV6-5 and TRBJ2-5; D gene unclear. The V end was cut by 2 bases, the J end by 1 base, with 11 bases between. Germline V gives CDR1 MNHEY, CDR2 SVGAGI. This CDR3 is 15 amino acids long. The DNA for the CDR3 is TGTGCCAGCAGTTACATTGACGGCCTCCAAGAGACCCAGTACTTC. It yields the protein CASSYIDGLQETQYF.

This clonotype occurred many times. This chain connects TRBV6-5 to TRBJ2-1; D is possibly TRBD1 (6 bases). Germline V lookup: CDR1 MNHEY, CDR2 SVGAGI. V lost 4 bases and J 8 bases, leaving 18 bases between the germline ends. The CDR3 loop spans 15 amino acids. The CDR3 loop is CASSLTDRTRDEQFF. CDR3 in DNA: TGTGCCAGCAGTTTAACGGACAGAACCCGGGATGAGCAGTTCTTC.

This clonotype was recorded a few times. The chain employs TRBV10-3 and TRBJ2-3, with 7 bases fitting TRBD2. V lost 2 bases, J lost 0 bases, and 5 bases stayed unmatched. CDR3 length: 16 residues. CDR1 and CDR2 (germline): ENHRY, SYGVKD. The CDR3 is CAISERAGTSTDTQYF. The CDR3 DNA is TGTGCCATCAGTGAGAGAGCGGGGACTAGCACAGATACGCAGTATTTT.

In its sample, this clonotype was seen many times. The gene calls are TRBV20-1 and TRBJ2-7; D is unclear. Germline-derived CDR1 and CDR2 are DFQATT and SNEGSKA (reference sequence). The length of the CDR3 is 11 residues. CDR3 sequence: CSVAGPYEQYF. In DNA form, the CDR3 reads TGCAGCGTTGCTGGGCCCTACGAGCAGTACTTC.

This clonotype has more than one count but fewer than ten. The gene calls are TRBV21-1 and TRBJ2-1; TRBD2, the D gene given by the table, was not confirmed from the DNA. TRBV21-1 is an annotated pseudogene. The CDR3 length is 18 residues. Written as DNA, the CDR3 is TGTGCCAGCAGCAAAGTAAGAAACGGGGGGCCACACTACAATGAGCAGTTCTTC. The encoded protein is CASSKVRNGGPHYNEQFF.

This rearrangement joins TRBV27 to TRBJ2-3; TRBD1 matches at 9 bases. The CDR3 is 18 residues long. V gave up 2 bases and J gave up 5 bases; unmatched junction bases: 14. Germline CDR1 MNHEY, CDR2 SMNVEV (reference sequence). The CDR3, as DNA: TGTGCCAGCAGTTTAGAGGGGCCAACAGGGGGCCGCATAGATACGCAGTATTTT. Translating gives CASSLEGPTGGRIDTQYF.

This clonotype appeared many times. The chain uses TRBV5-1 and TRBJ2-3; 11 nucleotides match TRBD2. Germline V gene data show CDR1 as SGHRS and CDR2 as YFSETQ. This CDR3 has 16 residues. With 1 base clipped from V and 4 bases from J, the junction kept 5 bases outside the gene matches. The chain's CDR3 is CASSLTSGSFADTQYF. The CDR3 DNA reads TGCGCCAGCAGCTTGACTAGCGGGAGTTTTGCAGATACGCAGTATTTT.